This TCR beta chain came from a study of beta chain features in type 1 diabetes. Sequenced material consisted of expressed TCRB transcripts (all of the isolated RNA was reverse transcribed). Using immunoSEQ multiplex PCR, the repertoire was profiled, and TCRdb retains in-frame clones only, with some absent. This sample has approximately 250,000 clones; around 15% occur once, and the top ten carry approximately 0.086%. Overall study findings and caveats: It was among patients, rather than healthy donors, that naive, central memory and Treg TCRB repertoires appeared more similar. PCR, the amplification step, might favor shorter templates, equally in patients and controls. Patients with Type 1 diabetes showed moderately but significantly shorter TCRB CDR3s in all four CD4+ subsets.

Turning to this clone: The antigen is not known.

Once sorted, every population was more than 95% pure. This TCR was sampled from a man aged 30 to 45 with type 1 diabetes. Material for sequencing was naive CD4+ T cells from blood.

For the CDR3, the DNA is TGCGCCAGCAGCCAAGTAGGGGCGGATACGCAGTATTTT. Protein: CASSQVGADTQYF. The chain joins TRBV4-1 to TRBJ2-3; D may be TRBD1 (5 bases). The V end lost 1 base, the J end lost 6 bases, and 8 bases lay between the germline ends. Germline CDR1 MGHRA, CDR2 YSYEKL. The CDR3 consists of 13 residues.